These T cell receptor beta chains were read from a single sample in a study of identical twins. TCRdb re-derived calls from the 5' RACE reads in MiXCR, one entry per CDR3 protein. The data hold 1,800,000 or so distinct CDR3 sequences, with under 35% observed a single time. Sequencing used cord blood. These receptors originate from a newborn girl in good health. Both conserved end residues are part of each CDR3. The order of the fields is J gene, clone size, D gene, V gene, CDR3 DNA, CDR3 protein. A D gene is named only where the DNA matches it firmly. Clone size, where shown, is once, few, many, or a class for clones that have expanded.

>TRBJ1-5|-|TRBD1|TRBV12-3/TRBV12-4
TGTGCCAGCACCTCCTGGGACAGGGTGGGCAATCAGCCCCAGCATTTT
CASTSWDRVGNQPQHF
>TRBJ2-2|-|-|TRBV29-1
TGCAGCGCCCGGTGGGGCGGTTTAAACACCGGGGAGCTGTTTTTT
CSARWGGLNTGELFF
>TRBJ2-7|-|-|TRBV12-3/TRBV12-4
TGTGCCGGCAGTTTAGCACTATCCTACGAGCAGTACTTC
CAGSLALSYEQYF
>TRBJ1-2|-|-|TRBV29-1
TGCAGTGCTAGTAACAGGGAATCCTATGGCTACACCTTC
CSASNRESYGYTF
>TRBJ2-1|-|-|TRBV4-1
TGCGCCAGCAGCCAAGAACATCGCAAGTGGGAGACCCAGTTCTTC
CASSQEHRKWETQFF
>TRBJ2-3|-|-|TRBV28
TGTGCCAGCAGTCCCTTAACGGGGCCGCGCACAGATACGCAGTATTTT
CASSPLTGPRTDTQYF
>TRBJ1-3|-|-|TRBV9
TGTGCCAGCAGCGTAGGGGTTGGAGGAAACACCATATATTTT
CASSVGVGGNTIYF
>TRBJ2-5|-|TRBD2|TRBV19
TGTGCCAGTTCCGAAATAGCGGGACAAGAGACCCAGTACTTC
CASSEIAGQETQYF
>TRBJ1-5|few|-|TRBV12-3/TRBV12-4
TGTGCCAGCACCCGACAGGCCATGGGCCAGCCCCAGCATTTT
CASTRQAMGQPQHF
>TRBJ2-1|-|-|TRBV5-4
TGTGCCAGCAGGACGTATTCTAGTATCAATGAGCAGTTCTTC
CASRTYSSINEQFF
>TRBJ1-2|once|TRBD1|TRBV28
TGTGCCAGCAGTTCGACGGCCCCGGGACAGGGTGCGGGCTACACCTTC
CASSSTAPGQGAGYTF